The 30 T cell receptor beta chains listed next were all sequenced from one sample in a study of blood T cells in healthy people across ages. Combining a sample-barcoded 5' primer with a J-beta primer mix, a second PCR ran for roughly 7 to 12 cycles. TCRdb itself ran the 5' RACE reads through MiXCR, one entry per CDR3 protein. The sample holds about 1,400,000 distinct CDR3 sequences, roughly 60% seen once. Sequenced sample: blood. Receptor source: a young man in good health.

This clonotype was recorded a few times. The V and J genes are TRBV29-1 and TRBJ2-3, with D perhaps TRBD2 (6 bases). CDR1 and CDR2 (germline): SQVTM, ANQGSEA. Trimming took 8 bases from V and 6 from J, leaving 21 bases between them. The length of the CDR3 is 14 residues. CDR3 in DNA: TGCAGCACCAGACTCGGGACTCATTTGGATACGCAGTATTTT. Translating it yields CSTRLGTHLDTQYF.

This chain links TRBV3-1 with TRBJ2-3, with a weak D call TRBD2 (6 bases). Between the trimmed V and J ends, which lost 0 bases and 2 bases, there was a span of 12 bases. The CDR3 is 16 amino acids. Germline V gene lookup returns CDR1 LGHDT and CDR2 YNNKEL (reference sequence). CDR3 nucleotide sequence: TGTGCCAGCAGCCAAGATTTGGCGGGGAACACAGATACGCAGTATTTT. The encoded protein is CASSQDLAGNTDTQYF.

This rearrangement joins TRBV29-1 to TRBJ2-1; TRBD1 might be the D (5 bases). The CDR3 has 13 amino acids. The V gene lost 6 bases and the J gene lost 0 bases, with 9 bases spanning the gap. Germline CDR1 reads SQVTM; CDR2 reads ANQGSEA. The CDR3 sequence: CSVTESSYNEQFF. Here the CDR3 DNA reads TGCAGCGTGACAGAGAGCTCCTACAATGAGCAGTTCTTC.

The gene calls are TRBV30 and TRBJ2-1; no clear D. V shed 0 bases and J shed 6 bases, with 9 bases lying between them. Germline V gene data show CDR1 as GTSNPN and CDR2 as SVGIG (reference sequence). This CDR3 is 13 amino acids long. CDR3 sequence reads: CAWSVGHANEQFF. The DNA for the CDR3 is TGTGCCTGGAGTGTGGGTCACGCCAATGAGCAGTTCTTC. The whole variable domain, filled in from reference TRBV30 and TRBJ2-1, reads SQTIHQWPATLVQPVGSPLSLECTVEGTSNPNLYWYRQAAGRGLQLLFYSVGIGQISSEVPQNLSASRPQDRQFILSSKKLLLSDSGFYLCAWSVGHANEQFFGPGTRLTVL.

The chain uses TRBV12-3 or TRBV12-4 and TRBJ2-7, with 11 bases lining up with TRBD2. This CDR3 comprises 17 residues. The J segment lost 0 bases and the V segment lost 5 bases, leaving 9 bases of the junction unmatched. This chain's CDR3 is CASSAFRGTSGSYEQYF. The CDR3 bases are TGTGCCAGCAGTGCTTTTCGAGGGACTAGCGGCTCCTACGAGCAGTACTTC.

The gene calls are TRBV13 and TRBJ1-1; D not certain. Trimming shortened V by 5 bases and J by 6 bases, and 16 bases separated the two germline ends. The germline CDR1 and CDR2 sequences are PRHDT and FYEKMQ (reference sequence). The CDR3 is 14 amino acids. CDR3 DNA sequence: TGTGCCAGCAGCCTAACACTTGGCGTAGCTGAAGCTTTCTTT. This translates into CASSLTLGVAEAFF.

This clonotype occurred a few times. The chain links TRBV14 to TRBJ2-5, with unresolved D. V lost 0 bases to trimming and J lost 4 bases, with 9 bases between them. The CDR3 has 14 residues. CDR1 SGHDN and CDR2 FVKESK come from the germline V gene. The DNA for the CDR3 is TGTGCCAGCAGCCAAGATGGGCCCCCAGAGACCCAGTACTTC. It yields the protein CASSQDGPPETQYF. The entire variable domain, with the rest obtained from reference TRBV14 and TRBJ2-5, is as follows: EAGVTQFPSHSVIEKGQTVTLRCDPISGHDNLYWYRRVMGKEIKFLLHFVKESKQDESGMPNNRFLAERTGGTYSTLKVQPAELEDSGVYFCASSQDGPPETQYFGPGTRLLVL.

This clonotype was observed a handful of times. J is TRBJ2-1 and V is TRBV4-1; 8 nucleotides align to TRBD1. CDR3 length: 17 amino acids. CDR1 and CDR2 (germline): MGHRA, YSYEKL. V trimming: 4 bases; J trimming: 0 bases; junction bases outside the gene matches: 8. CDR3 nucleotide sequence: TGCGCCAGCAGCCGACAGGGGCTACCGAGCTCCTACAATGAGCAGTTCTTC. Protein product: CASSRQGLPSSYNEQFF.

The chain has TRBV4-1 and TRBJ2-1, with TRBD1 matching 7 bases. Losses at the gene ends were 4 bases for V and 3 bases for J; bases not matched to a gene: 9. Germline V gene sequence: CDR1 MGHRA, CDR2 YSYEKL. This CDR3 has 16 amino acids. The CDR3 spells CASSLDPGQLYNEQFF. The CDR3 DNA reads as TGCGCCAGCAGCCTAGACCCGGGACAGCTCTACAATGAGCAGTTCTTC.

This clonotype has more than one count but fewer than ten. V usage is TRBV5-1 and J usage is TRBJ2-6; D is uncertain. The V gene's germline CDR1 is SGHRS and CDR2 YFSETQ. Between the trimmed V and J ends, which lost 9 bases and 2 bases, there was a span of 9 bases. CDR3 size: 13 residues. The CDR3 here is CAIQETGANVLTF. The CDR3 coding sequence is TGCGCCATCCAGGAGACTGGGGCCAACGTCCTGACTTTC.

This chain links TRBV2 with TRBJ2-7; D perhaps matches TRBD2 (5 bases). CDR1 and CDR2 (germline): SNHLY, FYNNEI. The CDR3 is made up of 16 amino acids. The V end was cut by 3 bases, the J end by 5 bases, with 20 bases between. The CDR3 DNA is TGTGCCAGCAGTGACTCGGCGGAAGACGGACTTGACGAGCAGTACTTC. Protein product: CASSDSAEDGLDEQYF.

J is TRBJ1-2 and V is TRBV29-1, with D unresolved. Germline V gene data show CDR1 as SQVTM and CDR2 as ANQGSEA. The CDR3 is made up of 10 amino acids. Trimming stripped 5 bases from V and 5 bases from J, with 6 bases between. DNA for the CDR3: TGCAGCGTTCGGGGTTATGGCTACACCTTC. Its translation: CSVRGYGYTF.

The gene calls are TRBV9 and TRBJ2-3, with D tentatively TRBD2 (6 bases). Germline loops: CDR1 SGDLS, CDR2 YYNGEE. There are 16 residues in the CDR3. The V gene lost 2 bases and the J gene lost 5 bases, with 18 bases spanning the gap. CDR3 in amino acids: CASSVEDGRGVDTQYF. The CDR3 DNA reads TGTGCCAGCAGCGTGGAGGACGGGAGAGGTGTAGATACGCAGTATTTT. Using reference TRBV9 and TRBJ2-3 for the parts outside the CDR3, the full variable domain is DSGVTQTPKHLITATGQRVTLRCSPRSGDLSVYWYQQSLDQGLQFLIQYYNGEERAKGNILERFSAQQFPDLHSELNLSSLELGDSALYFCASSVEDGRGVDTQYFGPGTRLTVL.

The chain employs TRBV29-1 and TRBJ2-1; TRBD2 matches 9 bases. The CDR3 spans 15 residues. Trimming cost V 2 bases and J 9 bases; bases outside gene matches: 11. The germline gives CDR1 SQVTM, CDR2 ANQGSEA. The CDR3 nucleotides are TGCAGCGTTGAATTTCGGCTAGCGGGAAATGGTGAGCAGTTCTTC. Protein sequence: CSVEFRLAGNGEQFF.

The chain uses TRBV20-1 and TRBJ2-7; D may be TRBD2 (5 bases). This CDR3 spans 14 amino acids. Germline V gene sequence: CDR1 DFQATT, CDR2 SNEGSKA (reference sequence). The germline V and J ends were trimmed by 7 bases and 0 bases, with 16 bases remaining between them. This CDR3 reads CSVPRSGSSYEQYF. The CDR3, as DNA: TGCAGTGTCCCCCGTAGTGGGAGCTCCTACGAGCAGTACTTC.

The chain couples TRBV20-1 to TRBJ2-7; 9 bases are shared with TRBD2. CDR1 is DFQATT, CDR2 SNEGSKA, per germline (reference sequence). Losses at the gene ends were 3 bases for V and 3 bases for J; bases not matched to a gene: 6. This CDR3 has 14 residues. Here the CDR3 reads CSARTTSGYYEQYF. The CDR3 region has the DNA TGCAGTGCTAGGACGACTAGCGGCTACTACGAGCAGTACTTC.

The J gene is TRBJ1-6, the V gene TRBV27; D is possibly TRBD1 (6 bases). The germline gives CDR1 MNHEY, CDR2 SMNVEV (reference sequence). The germline V and J ends were trimmed by 4 bases and 11 bases, with 18 bases remaining between them. The CDR3 contains 15 residues. The CDR3 loop reads CASSSGDTGSTPLHF. The DNA for the CDR3 is TGTGCCAGCAGTTCGGGGGACACCGGCTCGACACCCCTCCACTTT.

This chain uses TRBV29-1 with TRBJ2-3; 10 bases line up with TRBD2. V trimming: 6 bases; J trimming: 6 bases; junction bases outside the gene matches: 12. This CDR3 is 15 amino acids long. The V gene's germline CDR1 is SQVTM and CDR2 ANQGSEA. CDR3 coding DNA: TGCAGCGTGCCCCTCCTAGCGGGGGCGGGGGATACGCAGTATTTT. It is translated as CSVPLLAGAGDTQYF.

CDR3 coding DNA: TGTGCCAGCTCACGCGGGCAGAATGAAAAACTGTTTTTT. Translating it yields CASSRGQNEKLFF. The V gene is TRBV18, the J gene TRBJ1-4; D call uncertain. V lost 4 bases and J 5 bases, leaving 8 bases between the germline ends. The germline gives CDR1 KGHSH, CDR2 LQKENI. This CDR3 has 13 amino acids.

The CDR3 loop is CASSLADVTQYF. In DNA form, the CDR3 reads TGTGCCAGCAGTTTAGCGGACGTCACGCAGTATTTT. This chain connects TRBV12-3 or TRBV12-4 to TRBJ2-3; no reliable D call. With 0 bases removed from V and 9 bases from J, the gap between germline ends came to 7 bases. This CDR3 comprises 12 residues.

The chain combines TRBV21-1 with TRBJ1-4; the DNA was not compared with TRBD1, the D call given in the table. TRBV21-1 is shown as a pseudogene. This CDR3 is built from 23 residues. CDR3 coding DNA: TGTGCCAGCAGCAACCGGGACAGGGGCCCTGACTTCACGGGACTTGCAACTAATGAAAAACTGTTTTTT. Translation gives CASSNRDRGPDFTGLATNEKLFF.

The CDR3 loop is CATSYIQGSYEQYF. The CDR3 region has the DNA TGTGCCACCAGCTATATACAGGGATCCTACGAGCAGTACTTC. J is TRBJ2-7 and V is TRBV15, with D possibly TRBD1 on 6 matching bases. This CDR3 is built from 14 residues. Germline V CDR1 and CDR2: LNHNV, YYDKDF (reference sequence). Trimming left V 5 bases short and J 1 base short, with 12 bases between.

This chain connects TRBV19 to TRBJ2-5, with D possibly matching TRBD2 (6 bases). The better agreement between TRBJ2-7 and the DNA end casts doubt on the J call. Germline V CDR1 and CDR2: LNHDA, SQIVND (reference sequence). This CDR3 comprises 13 residues. CDR3 amino acids: CASTQGLGGEQYF. The CDR3 nucleotides read TGTGCCAGTACCCAGGGACTTGGAGGCGAGCAGTACTTC.

The V gene is TRBV28, the J gene TRBJ2-7; TRBD1 or TRBD2 may be the D gene (6 bases each). V lost 7 bases and J lost 7, with 26 bases in between. Germline V lookup: CDR1 MDHEN, CDR2 SYDVKM. This CDR3 is 16 amino acids long. The chain's CDR3 is CASTPTVGGPLLEQYF. The CDR3, as DNA: TGTGCCAGCACCCCAACCGTGGGGGGCCCCCTTTTAGAGCAGTACTTC.

The chain combines TRBV7-2 with TRBJ1-6, with D uncertain. V was cut by 3 bases and J by 9 bases, with 6 bases left in between. Germline V gene data show CDR1 as SGHTA and CDR2 as FQGNSA. This CDR3 contains 12 residues. CDR3 sequence: CASSFIGSPLHF. The CDR3 nucleotides are TGTGCCAGCAGCTTTATCGGTTCACCCCTCCACTTT.

The genes are TRBV20-1 and TRBJ2-1, with D unresolved. The CDR3 loop spans 11 amino acids. The germline V and J ends were trimmed by 2 bases and 8 bases, with 7 bases remaining between them. The germline V gene encodes CDR1 DFQATT and CDR2 SNEGSKA (reference sequence). The CDR3 DNA follows: TGCAGTGCTAGAAATCTCGATGAGCAGTTCTTC. Protein product: CSARNLDEQFF.

This clonotype was detected once. The V gene is TRBV6-2 or TRBV6-3, the J gene TRBJ2-4; D possibly corresponds to TRBD2 (6 bases). The J call may be incorrect, as the DNA end agrees better with TRBJ2-7. Germline CDR1 is MNHEY and CDR2 is SVGEGT. The CDR3 sequence is 13 residues long. CDR3 in amino acids: CASRRDGAYEQYF. The DNA of the CDR3 is TGTGCCAGCAGGCGGGACGGAGCCTACGAGCAGTACTTC.

The chain joins TRBV25-1 to TRBJ1-2, with 7 bases identical to TRBD1. The CDR3 is 13 residues long. Losses at the gene ends were 4 bases for V and 4 bases for J; bases not matched to a gene: 3. In germline, CDR1 is MGHDK, CDR2 SYGVNS. CDR3 sequence reads: CASSGGTVYGYTF. The CDR3 DNA reads TGTGCCAGCAGTGGGGGGACAGTCTATGGCTACACCTTC.

This clonotype was observed once. V usage is TRBV5-1 and J usage is TRBJ1-4; no clear D gene. The CDR3 has 12 residues. V lost 5 bases, J lost 8 bases, and 10 bases lay in between. Germline V lookup: CDR1 SGHRS, CDR2 YFSETQ. The CDR3 coding sequence is TGCGCCAGCAGAGTTGAGTACGAAAAACTGTTTTTT. Amino acid sequence: CASRVEYEKLFF.

The chain links TRBV24-1 to TRBJ2-1; tentatively, D is TRBD1 (7 bases). The CDR3 loop spans 20 amino acids. Trimming took off 7 bases at V and 0 bases at J, with 27 bases between the two ends. The V gene's germline CDR1 is KGHDR and CDR2 SFDVKD. This CDR3 reads CATSEPRDSDRESSYNEQFF. CDR3 coding DNA: TGTGCCACCAGCGAACCCCGGGACAGCGATCGGGAGAGCTCCTACAATGAGCAGTTCTTC.